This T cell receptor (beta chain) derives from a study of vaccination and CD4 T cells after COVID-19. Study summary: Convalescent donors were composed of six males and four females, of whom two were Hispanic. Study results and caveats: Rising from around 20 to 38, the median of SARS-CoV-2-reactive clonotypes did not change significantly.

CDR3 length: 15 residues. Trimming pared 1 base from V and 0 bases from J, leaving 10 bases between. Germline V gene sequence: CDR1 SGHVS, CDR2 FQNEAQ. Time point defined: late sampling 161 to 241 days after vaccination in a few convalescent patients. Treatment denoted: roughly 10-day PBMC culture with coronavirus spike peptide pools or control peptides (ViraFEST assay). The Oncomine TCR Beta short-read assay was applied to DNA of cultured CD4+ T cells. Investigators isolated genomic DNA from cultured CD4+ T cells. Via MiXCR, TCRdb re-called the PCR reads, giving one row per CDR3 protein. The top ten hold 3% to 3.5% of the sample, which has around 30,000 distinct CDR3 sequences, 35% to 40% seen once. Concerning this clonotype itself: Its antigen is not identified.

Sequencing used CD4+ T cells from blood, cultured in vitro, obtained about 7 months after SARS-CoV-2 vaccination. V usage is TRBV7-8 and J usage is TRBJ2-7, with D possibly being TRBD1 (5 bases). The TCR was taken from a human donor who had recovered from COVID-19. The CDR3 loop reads CASSLGQPSSYEQYF. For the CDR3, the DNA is TGTGCCAGCAGCTTAGGACAGCCTAGCTCCTACGAGCAGTACTTC.